The 15 T cell receptor beta chains below come from one sample, sequenced in a study of blood T cell repertoires in COVID-19. TCRdb's copy holds only in-frame clones and misses some; the assay was immunoSEQ multiplex PCR. The table has about 340,000 clones, about four fifths seen once; the top ten hold around 3%. Sequenced sample: peripheral blood. These receptors were taken from a man aged 25 to 40 with active or convalescent COVID-19.

The rearrangement uses TRBV11-2 and TRBJ2-1, with 9 bases aligning to TRBD2. The CDR3 spans 19 residues. Germline values: CDR1 SGHAT, CDR2 FQNNGV. Trimming cost V 2 bases and J 8 bases; bases outside gene matches: 19. The CDR3 sequence: CASSLWGWREGLRWDEQFF. CDR3 in DNA: TGTGCCAGCAGCTTATGGGGGTGGCGGGAGGGCCTTCGCTGGGATGAGCAGTTCTTC.

The V call is TRBV6-1, the J call TRBJ2-7; the D gene is possibly TRBD2 (5 bases). V lost 2 bases and J 3 bases, leaving 14 bases between the germline ends. Per germline, CDR1 MNHNS and CDR2 SASEGT. The CDR3 has 15 residues. The CDR3: CASSEYVGESYEQYF. The CDR3 region has the DNA TGTGCCAGCAGTGAATACGTGGGAGAGAGCTACGAGCAGTACTTC.

This chain uses TRBV10-3 with TRBJ2-2; 10 positions agree with TRBD1. The germline V gene has CDR1 ENHRY and CDR2 SYGVKD. CDR3 length: 13 amino acids. J gave up 7 bases and V 10 bases, and 6 bases lay outside the gene matches. The CDR3 reads CATRQGAVGELFF. CDR3 nucleotide sequence: TGTGCCACCAGACAGGGGGCCGTCGGGGAGCTGTTTTTT.

This rearrangement joins TRBV5-1 to TRBJ1-4, with 8 positions matching TRBD1. The CDR3 is 15 amino acids. V shed 4 bases and J 7 bases; nucleotides not matched to a gene: 9. Germline V lookup: CDR1 SGHRS, CDR2 YFSETQ. CDR3 DNA: TGCGCCAGCAGCCCAACTCAGGGGGCGCGTGAAAAACTGTTTTTT. It encodes CASSPTQGAREKLFF.

This chain connects TRBV4-2 to TRBJ1-5; possibly TRBD1 for D (5 bases). This CDR3 has 15 residues. The V end was cut by 0 bases, the J end by 5 bases, with 11 bases between. CDR1 is LGHNA and CDR2 is YNFKEQ in the germline V gene. In DNA, the CDR3 is TGTGCCAGCAGCCAAGATCAGGGCCAACATCAGCCCCAGCATTTT. Translating it yields CASSQDQGQHQPQHF.

The J gene is TRBJ2-5, the V gene TRBV5-1; 11 nucleotides line up with TRBD2. The CDR3 loop spans 16 amino acids. Germline CDR1 and CDR2: SGHRS and YFSETQ. The junction had 6 bases not matched to a gene; V was cut back by 4 bases and J by 1 base. CDR3 sequence reads: CASSPQTSGTQETQYF. The CDR3 coding sequence is TGCGCCAGCAGCCCACAGACTAGCGGGACCCAAGAGACCCAGTACTTC.

This chain uses TRBV30 with TRBJ1-3; a possible D gene is TRBD1 (5 bases). The CDR3 covers 15 residues. In germline, CDR1 is GTSNPN, CDR2 SVGIG (reference sequence). Trimming left V 3 bases short and J 4 bases short, with 16 bases between. The CDR3 protein is CAWSQGWRAGNTIYF. CDR3 nucleotide sequence: TGTGCCTGGAGCCAGGGTTGGAGGGCCGGAAACACCATATATTTT.

The chain carries TRBV13 and TRBJ2-2, with 7 bases that match TRBD1. Germline CDR1 and CDR2: PRHDT and FYEKMQ (reference sequence). V shed 3 bases, J shed 4 bases, and the junction held 11 bases outside the gene matches. This CDR3 spans 17 amino acids. CDR3 amino acids: CASSFRIVRQGTGELFF. The CDR3, as DNA: TGTGCCAGCAGCTTCCGGATCGTTAGACAGGGCACCGGGGAGCTGTTTTTT.

The rearrangement links TRBV6-5 to TRBJ1-1; 8 nucleotides agree with TRBD1. The germline V gene has CDR1 MNHEY and CDR2 SVGAGI. The V and J ends lost 9 bases and 0 bases, in that order; junction bases with no gene match: 3. CDR3 length: 13 amino acids. The CDR3 DNA reads TGTGCCAGGAGGGACAGGTTGAACACTGAAGCTTTCTTT. It codes for CARRDRLNTEAFF.

This rearrangement joins TRBV5-4 to TRBJ2-3; 7 bases align to TRBD1. V lost 4 bases and J lost 0; bases outside the gene matches: 11. This CDR3 has 17 amino acids. Germline loops: CDR1 SGHNT, CDR2 YYREEE (reference sequence). CDR3 DNA sequence: TGTGCCAGCAGCGGGACGGGGACAGCTAGGAGCACAGATACGCAGTATTTT. Encoded protein: CASSGTGTARSTDTQYF.

V usage is TRBV5-4 and J usage is TRBJ2-5; 7 nucleotides agree with TRBD1. The V gene end was trimmed by 0 bases and the J gene end by 3 bases; junction bases not matched to a gene: 2. This CDR3 has 14 residues. In germline, CDR1 is SGHNT, CDR2 YYREEE (reference sequence). This chain's CDR3 is CASSLGQGKETQYF. The CDR3 DNA reads as TGTGCCAGCAGCTTGGGACAGGGAAAAGAGACCCAGTACTTC. Filled out from reference TRBV5-4 and TRBJ2-5, the complete variable domain reads ETGVTQSPTHLIKTRGQQVTLRCSSQSGHNTVSWYQQALGQGPQFIFQYYREEENGRGNFPPRFSGLQFPNYSSELNVNALELDDSALYLCASSLGQGKETQYFGPGTRLLVL.

A note on this clone: An end of the junction does not agree with germline; a read error may underlie this. The chain links TRBV2 to TRBJ1-2; D may be TRBD1 (6 bases). Looked up from germline, CDR1 is SNHLY and CDR2 is FYNNEI. CDR3 size: 8 residues. Written as DNA, the CDR3 is TGTGCCAGCAGAGGCAGGGGCTTC. Residues: CASRGRGF.

The DNA of the CDR3 is TGTGCCAGCAGCTTCCGACTAGCGCAGAGCTCCTACGAGCAGTACTTC. Protein product: CASSFRLAQSSYEQYF. This chain connects TRBV11-3 to TRBJ2-7, with TRBD2 matching 8 bases. The CDR3 loop spans 16 amino acids. CDR1 is SGHNT and CDR2 is YENEEA in the germline V gene. V was clipped by 3 bases and J by 0 bases; unmatched bases: 7.

The rearrangement joins TRBV7-9 to TRBJ1-2; a possible D gene is TRBD1 (6 bases). This CDR3 region has 15 residues. V was clipped by 2 bases and J by 4 bases, with 14 bases between them. CDR1 SEHNR and CDR2 FQNEAQ come from the germline V gene (reference sequence). The chain's CDR3 is CASSLPPQGLYGYTF. The CDR3 DNA reads as TGTGCCAGCAGCTTACCACCACAGGGCCTCTATGGCTACACCTTC.

The chain has TRBV21-1 and TRBJ1-2; no DNA check was done on the table's D call, TRBD1. TRBV21-1 is tagged as a pseudogene. The CDR3 is 16 residues long. The CDR3 bases are TGTGCCAGCAGGCAACGCAGGCAGACCGCTAACTATGGCTACACCTTC. Translation: CASRQRRQTANYGYTF.